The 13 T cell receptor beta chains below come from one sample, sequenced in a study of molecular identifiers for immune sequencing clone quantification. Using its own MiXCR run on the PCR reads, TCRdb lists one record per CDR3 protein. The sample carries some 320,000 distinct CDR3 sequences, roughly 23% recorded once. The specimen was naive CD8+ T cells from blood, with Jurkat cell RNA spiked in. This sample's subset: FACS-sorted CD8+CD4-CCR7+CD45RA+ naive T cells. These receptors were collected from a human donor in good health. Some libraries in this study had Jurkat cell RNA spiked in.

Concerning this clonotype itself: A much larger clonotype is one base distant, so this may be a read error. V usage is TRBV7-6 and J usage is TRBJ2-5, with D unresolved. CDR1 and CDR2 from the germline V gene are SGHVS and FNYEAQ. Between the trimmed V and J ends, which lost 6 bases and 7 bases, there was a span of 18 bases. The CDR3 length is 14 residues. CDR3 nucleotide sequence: TGTGCCAGCAGTTTCCAGAGGCCCATGAGGACCCAGTACTTC. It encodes CASSFQRPMRTQYF.

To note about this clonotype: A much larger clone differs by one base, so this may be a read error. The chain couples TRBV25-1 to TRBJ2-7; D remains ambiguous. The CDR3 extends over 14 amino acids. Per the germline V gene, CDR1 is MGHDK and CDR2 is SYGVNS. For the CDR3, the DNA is TGTGTCAGCAGTCCACGGACCGAGAACTACGAGCAGTACTTC. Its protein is CVSSPRTENYEQYF.

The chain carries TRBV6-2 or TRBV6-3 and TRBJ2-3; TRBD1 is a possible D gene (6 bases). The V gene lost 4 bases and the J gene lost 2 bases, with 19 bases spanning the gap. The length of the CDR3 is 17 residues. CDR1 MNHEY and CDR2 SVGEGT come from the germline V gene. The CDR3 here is CASSSSSTGQYTDTQYF. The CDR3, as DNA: TGTGCCAGCAGTTCTTCCTCGACAGGCCAGTACACAGATACGCAGTATTTT.

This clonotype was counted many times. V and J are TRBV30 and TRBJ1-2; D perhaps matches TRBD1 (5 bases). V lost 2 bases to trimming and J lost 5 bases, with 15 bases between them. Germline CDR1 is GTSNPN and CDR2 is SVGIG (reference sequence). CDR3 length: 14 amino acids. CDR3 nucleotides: TGTGCCTGGAGTTCCTCAGGGATCCGATATGGCTACACCTTC. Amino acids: CAWSSSGIRYGYTF.

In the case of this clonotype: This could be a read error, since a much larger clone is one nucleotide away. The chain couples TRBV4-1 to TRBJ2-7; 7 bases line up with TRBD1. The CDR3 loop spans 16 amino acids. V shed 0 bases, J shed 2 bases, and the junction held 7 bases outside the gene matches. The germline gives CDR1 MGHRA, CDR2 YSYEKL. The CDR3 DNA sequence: TGCGCCAGCAGCCAAGATGGGCAGGGGGACCCCTACGAGCAGTACTTC. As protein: CASSQDGQGDPYEQYF.

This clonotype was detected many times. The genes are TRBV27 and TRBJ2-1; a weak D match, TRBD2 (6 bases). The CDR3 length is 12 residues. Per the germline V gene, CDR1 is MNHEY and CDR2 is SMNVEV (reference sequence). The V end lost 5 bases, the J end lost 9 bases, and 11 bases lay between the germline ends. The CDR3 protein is CASSMQGGEQFF. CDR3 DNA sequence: TGTGCCAGCAGTATGCAGGGAGGTGAGCAGTTCTTC.

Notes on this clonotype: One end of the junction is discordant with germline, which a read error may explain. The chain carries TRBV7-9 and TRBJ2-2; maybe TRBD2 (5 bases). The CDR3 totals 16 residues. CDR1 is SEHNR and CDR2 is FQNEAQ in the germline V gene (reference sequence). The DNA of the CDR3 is TGTGCCAGCAGCCATCCTGCTGGGCGGAACACCGGGGAGCTGGTTTTT. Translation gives CASSHPAGRNTGELVF. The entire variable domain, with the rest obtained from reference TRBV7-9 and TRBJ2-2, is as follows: DTGVSQNPRHKITKRGQNVTFRCDPISEHNRLYWYRQTLGQGPEFLTYFQNEAQLEKSRLLSDRFSAERPKGSFSTLEIQRTEQGDSAMYLCASSHPAGRNTGELVFGEGSRLTVL.

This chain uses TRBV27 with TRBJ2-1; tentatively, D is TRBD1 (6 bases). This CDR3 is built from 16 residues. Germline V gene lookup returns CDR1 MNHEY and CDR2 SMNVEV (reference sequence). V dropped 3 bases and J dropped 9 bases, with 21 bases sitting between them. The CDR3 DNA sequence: TGTGCCAGCAGTTTTACAACAGGGCCCGTGGGGGTTGAGCAGTTCTTC. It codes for CASSFTTGPVGVEQFF.

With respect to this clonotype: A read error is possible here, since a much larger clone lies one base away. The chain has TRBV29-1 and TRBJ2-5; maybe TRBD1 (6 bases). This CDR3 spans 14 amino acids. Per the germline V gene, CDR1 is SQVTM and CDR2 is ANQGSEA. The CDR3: CGVEQGLRQETQYF. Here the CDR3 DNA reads TGCGGCGTTGAGCAGGGGTTGAGGCAAGAGACCCAGTACTTC.

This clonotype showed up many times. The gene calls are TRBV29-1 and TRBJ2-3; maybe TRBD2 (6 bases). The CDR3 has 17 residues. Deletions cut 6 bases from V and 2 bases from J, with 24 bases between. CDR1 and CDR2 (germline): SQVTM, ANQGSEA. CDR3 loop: CSVEGLRGRTNTDTQYF. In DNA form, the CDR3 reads TGCAGCGTGGAGGGCCTTAGGGGCCGAACAAACACAGATACGCAGTATTTT.

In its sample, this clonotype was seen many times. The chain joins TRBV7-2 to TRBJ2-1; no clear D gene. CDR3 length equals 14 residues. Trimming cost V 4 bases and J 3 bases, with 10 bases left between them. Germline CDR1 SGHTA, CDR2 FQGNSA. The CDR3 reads CASSSLLDYNEQFF. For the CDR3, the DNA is TGTGCCAGCAGCTCGTTATTGGACTACAATGAGCAGTTCTTC. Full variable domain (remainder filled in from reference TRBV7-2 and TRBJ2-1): GAGVSQSPSNKVTEKGKDVELRCDPISGHTALYWYRQSLGQGLEFLIYFQGNSAPDKSGLPSDRFSAERTGGSVSTLTIQRTQQEDSAVYLCASSSLLDYNEQFFGPGTRLTVL.

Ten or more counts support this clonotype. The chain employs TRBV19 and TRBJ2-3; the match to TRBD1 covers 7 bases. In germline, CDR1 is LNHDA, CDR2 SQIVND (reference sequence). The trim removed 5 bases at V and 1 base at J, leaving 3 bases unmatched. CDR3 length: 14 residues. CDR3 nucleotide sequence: TGTGCCAGTAGTTGGGACAGAGGCACAGATACGCAGTATTTT. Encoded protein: CASSWDRGTDTQYF. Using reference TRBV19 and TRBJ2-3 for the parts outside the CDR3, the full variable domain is DGGITQSPKYLFRKEGQNVTLSCEQNLNHDAMYWYRQDPGQGLRLIYYSQIVNDFQKGDIAEGYSVSREKKESFPLTVTSAQKNPTAFYLCASSWDRGTDTQYFGPGTRLTVL.

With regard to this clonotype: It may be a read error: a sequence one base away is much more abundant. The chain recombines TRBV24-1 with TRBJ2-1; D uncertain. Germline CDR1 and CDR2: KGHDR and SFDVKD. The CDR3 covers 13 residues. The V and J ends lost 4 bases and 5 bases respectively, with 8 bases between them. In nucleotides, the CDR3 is TGTGCCACCAGTGACGGCGGCAACAATGAGCAGTTCTTC. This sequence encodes CATSDGGNNEQFF.